A selection of T cell receptor beta chains follows, all from one sample in a study of blood T cell repertoires in COVID-19. Clones were sequenced by immunoSEQ multiplex PCR, and TCRdb holds only the in-frame ones, with some missing. Among 50,000 to 85,000 clones listed, around 82% were seen once. Material: peripheral blood. Receptors were obtained from a man aged 60 to 69 with acute or convalescent COVID-19. CDR3s leave out the opening cysteine and the closing phenylalanine or tryptophan. Fields, in order: V gene, CDR3 protein.

v_gene: TRBV30
CDR3aa: AWGGQGSNQPQH

v_gene: TRBV11-2
CDR3aa: ASRQHGLGEKLF

v_gene: TRBV7-8
CDR3aa: ASSLRGQGFTEAF

v_gene: TRBV7-2
CDR3aa: ASSPQPGQTGELF

v_gene: TRBV7-2
CDR3aa: ASSLNTGGYQPQH

v_gene: TRBV5-4
CDR3aa: ASAGERTDTQY

v_gene: TRBV15
CDR3aa: ATSRSWGDRGEKLF

v_gene: TRBV19
CDR3aa: ASSMRQGYNEQF

v_gene: TRBV10-2
CDR3aa: ASSEWRGALEEKLF

v_gene: TRBV7-9
CDR3aa: ASSPTAVVGQF

v_gene: TRBV15
CDR3aa: ATSSEGFYNSPLH

v_gene: TRBV30
CDR3aa: AWSGGSYEQY

v_gene: TRBV20-1
CDR3aa: SASQKTGELF

v_gene: TRBV9
CDR3aa: ASSEGVNTEAF

v_gene: TRBV27
CDR3aa: ASSPSLLMGGMNTEAF

v_gene: TRBV11-2
CDR3aa: ASRKGAQETQY

v_gene: TRBV6-2/TRBV6-3
CDR3aa: ASSYSGGLTEAF